The rows below give T cell receptor beta chains drawn from one sample of a study of blood T cell repertoires in COVID-19. Here immunoSEQ multiplex PCR was the method, and the copy in TCRdb shows in-frame clones only, minus some. The table includes about 140,000 clones, roughly 85% detected once. Sequencing used peripheral blood. Receptors originate from a human donor with acute or convalescent COVID-19. The donor label of this sample is uncertain. Both conserved end residues are part of each CDR3. A D gene is named only where the DNA matches it firmly. The size of a clone is reported for some rows only, either as once, few or many, or as a class for expanded clones.

TRBJ2-7,TRBV18,NA,NA,TGTGCCAGCTCACCAGGACGGAGGACCTACGAGCAGTACTTC,CASSPGRRTYEQYF
TRBJ1-1,TRBV5-6,NA,NA,TGTGCCAGCACCCTAGCAGGGGTGTCTTTCTTT,CASTLAGVSFF
TRBJ2-3,TRBV4-2,NA,TRBD2,TGTGCCAGCAGCCAAGAGGATGGAGGCGGGGGGACCACAGATACGCAGTATTTT,CASSQEDGGGGTTDTQYF
TRBJ1-2,TRBV30,NA,TRBD1,TGTGCCTGGAGTGGCGGGACAGGGTTAAGGGGCTACACCTTC,CAWSGGTGLRGYTF
TRBJ2-5,TRBV7-2,NA,TRBD2,TGTGCCAGCAGCTTAAGGCTAGCGGGAGTGGGGGAGACCCAGTACTTC,CASSLRLAGVGETQYF
TRBJ1-6,TRBV30,NA,NA,TGTGCCTGGAGTACGGGGAGCTCCTATAATTCACCCCTCCACTTT,CAWSTGSSYNSPLHF
TRBJ1-2,TRBV19,NA,TRBD1,TGTGCCAGTAGTAACAGGGGTTTGGGCTATGGCTACACCTTC,CASSNRGLGYGYTF
TRBJ2-5,TRBV7-2,NA,NA,TGTGCCAGCAGCTCCTATCAAGAGACCCAGTACTTC,CASSSYQETQYF
TRBJ1-1,TRBV5-1,NA,NA,TGCGCCAGCAGCGTGACCGGGGGGGTGAACACTGAAGCTTTCTTT,CASSVTGGVNTEAFF
TRBJ1-2,TRBV7-9,NA,NA,TGTGCCAGCAGCTTATCGGTTCCGGGTGATGGCTACACCTTC,CASSLSVPGDGYTF
TRBJ1-5,TRBV5-8,NA,TRBD1,TGTGCCAGCAGACCCACAGGGGTCGGAGGACAGCCCCAGCATTTT,CASRPTGVGGQPQHF
TRBJ2-1,TRBV6-5,NA,TRBD2,TGTGCCAGCAGTTACGGCGGGGGGGAATACAATGAGCAGTTCTTC,CASSYGGGEYNEQFF
TRBJ2-2,TRBV3-1/TRBV3-2,NA,TRBD2,TGTGCCAGCAGCCAAGGGACTAGCGGGGTCACCGGGGAGCTGTTTTTT,CASSQGTSGVTGELFF
TRBJ1-2,TRBV6-5,NA,TRBD1,TGTGCCAGCAGGGCAGGGGGGAGTGGATATGGCTACACCTTC,CASRAGGSGYGYTF
TRBJ1-6,TRBV24-1,NA,NA,TGTGCCACCAGTGATCGGGGGAATTCACCCCTCCACTTT,CATSDRGNSPLHF
TRBJ2-2,TRBV9,NA,TRBD2,TGTGCCAGCAGCCCCCGGGCGGGAGGTTGGGACACCGGGGAGCTGTTTTTT,CASSPRAGGWDTGELFF
TRBJ2-1,TRBV15,NA,NA,TGTGCCACCAGCAGAGATATCGAGAGGAGTCCTGAGCAGTTCTTC,CATSRDIERSPEQFF
TRBJ1-2,TRBV7-2,NA,NA,TGTGCCAGCAGCTTAGATACAGGAGGGTATGGCTACACCTTC,CASSLDTGGYGYTF
TRBJ2-7,TRBV12-3/TRBV12-4,few,TRBD1,TGTGCCAGCAGCCAGGGACAGGAGTACGAGCAGTACTTC,CASSQGQEYEQYF
TRBJ1-5,TRBV6-1,NA,TRBD1,TGTGCCAGCAGTGGATGGGGACAGGGGGGCAATCAGCCCCAGCATTTT,CASSGWGQGGNQPQHF
TRBJ1-1,TRBV7-9,NA,TRBD1,TGTGCCAGCAGCTTACGGACAGGGAACACTGAAGCTTTCTTT,CASSLRTGNTEAFF
TRBJ2-1,TRBV10-3,once,TRBD2,TGTGCCATCAGTAACCCCGGGACTAGCGGGACTAATGAGCAGTTCTTC,CAISNPGTSGTNEQFF
TRBJ1-6,TRBV9,NA,NA,TGTGCCAGCAGCGTAGGAACGGGGTCACCCCTCCACTTT,CASSVGTGSPLHF
TRBJ2-2,TRBV6-5,few,NA,TGTGCCAGCAGAGCACAGGGTATGGCCGGGGAGCTGTTTTTT,CASRAQGMAGELFF